The sample holds a few counts of the clone carrying this T cell receptor beta chain. This likely comes from a read error, as the CDR3 has no conserved phenylalanine or tryptophan at its end. CDR1 and CDR2 (germline): WNHNN, SYGVQD (reference sequence). Trimming shortened V by 8 bases and J by 1 base, and 5 bases separated the two germline ends. The CDR3 length is 11 residues. The data belong to a study of T cells in Graves' hyperthyroidism and ophthalmopathy. Amplification yielded TCR beta CDR3 regions, with RNA transcripts as the source. In the first-round RT-PCR of the TCR CDR3, the HTBI primer set was used. TCRdb reprocessed the multiplex PCR reads via MiXCR and lists one record per CDR3 protein. The repertoire holds 500,000 to 600,000 distinct CDR3 sequences, with over 15% as singletons.

The chain is built from TRBV10-1 and TRBJ1-1; D gene uncertain. The sample taken for sequencing was blood. The sequence derives from a woman aged 18-29 years with Graves' hyperthyroidism. The CDR3 loop reads CASVTNTEAFS. The DNA of the CDR3 is TGCGCCAGCGTGACGAACACTGAAGCTTTCTCT.